This T cell receptor (beta chain) was retrieved from a study of neurological immune-mediated disorders. Study results and limitations: Multiple sclerosis patients had less TCR clonal expansion than even healthy controls, unlike HTLV-1-associated myelopathy. Private repertoires in all groups were suggested by the absence of shared CDR3 amino acid sequences among expanded clones across subjects.

The germline CDR1 and CDR2 sequences are SGHRS and YFSETQ. Trimming cost V 1 base and J 3 bases, with 8 bases left between them. The CDR3 is made up of 14 amino acids. There are many counts of this clonotype. What it binds is not known. The team produced cDNA through 5'RACE using 10-nucleotide random UMIs. From 15-18 subjects, every sequencing run obtained over 170 million TCR-beta sequences. TCRdb analysed the 5' RACE reads with MiXCR anew, one entry per CDR3 protein. The repertoire includes 70,000 to 95,000 distinct CDR3 sequences, about 12% of them detected once, and approximately 4.5% sits in the top ten. Sample time point: longitudinal time-point 2.

Sequenced: PBMCs. This receptor was taken from a female donor with HTLV-1-associated myelopathy (HAM/TSP). The chain uses TRBV5-1 and TRBJ1-3; unclear D gene. The CDR3 DNA reads as TGCGCCAGCAGCTTGTTAGGGTTTGGAAACACCATATATTTT. Encoded protein: CASSLLGFGNTIYF.